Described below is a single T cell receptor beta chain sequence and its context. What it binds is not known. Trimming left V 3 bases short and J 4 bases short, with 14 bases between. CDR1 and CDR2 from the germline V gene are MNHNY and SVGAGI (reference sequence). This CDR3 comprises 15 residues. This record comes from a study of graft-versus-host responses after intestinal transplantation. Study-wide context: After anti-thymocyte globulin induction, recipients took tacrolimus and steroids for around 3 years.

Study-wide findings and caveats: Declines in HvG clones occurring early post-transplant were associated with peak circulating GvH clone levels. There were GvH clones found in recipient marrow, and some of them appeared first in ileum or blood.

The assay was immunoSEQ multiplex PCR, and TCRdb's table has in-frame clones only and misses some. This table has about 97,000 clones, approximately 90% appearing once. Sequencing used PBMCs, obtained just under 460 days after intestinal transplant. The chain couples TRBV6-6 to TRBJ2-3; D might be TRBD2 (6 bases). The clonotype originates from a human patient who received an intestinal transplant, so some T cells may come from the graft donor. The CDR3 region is CASSYVGGDSDTQYF. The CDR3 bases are TGTGCCAGCAGTTATGTCGGCGGGGACTCAGATACGCAGTATTTT.